These 8 T cell receptor beta chains were sequenced from one sample in a study of shared T cell receptors in the human thymus. Profiled with immunoSEQ multiplex PCR; TCRdb holds only in-frame clones, not every one. The sample holds hundreds of thousands of clones; approximately 85% are singletons and the top ten take more than 0.008%. A further study also used this sample, focusing on human thymus T cells.

The sequenced sample was thymocytes. The receptors were sampled from a girl in the first two years of life with a congenital heart defect.

This sequence joins TRBV5-1 and TRBJ2-1; 9 bases are shared with TRBD1. The length of the CDR3 is 18 residues. The junction had 11 bases not matched to a gene; V was cut back by 4 bases and J by 0 bases. Germline-derived CDR1 and CDR2 are SGHRS and YFSETQ. The CDR3 sequence: CASSLRPGQGDSYNEQFF. CDR3 coding DNA: TGCGCCAGCAGCCTACGACCGGGACAGGGAGACTCCTACAATGAGCAGTTCTTC.

This clone has just a few counts. The V and J genes are TRBV5-4 and TRBJ1-4, with 7 bases matching TRBD1. Germline V gene data show CDR1 as SGHNT and CDR2 as YYREEE (reference sequence). V lost 4 bases to trimming and J lost 8 bases; unmatched junction nucleotides: 8. CDR3 length equals 14 residues. CDR3 residues: CASSRTRGDEKLFF. In nucleotides, the CDR3 is TGTGCCAGCAGCAGAACCAGGGGGGACGAAAAACTGTTTTTT.

The chain recombines TRBV28 with TRBJ1-2, with D possibly TRBD1 on 5 matching bases. Trimming left V 6 bases short and J 6 bases short, with 17 bases between. CDR1 is MDHEN, CDR2 SYDVKM, per germline. This CDR3 region has 14 residues. The CDR3 region has the DNA TGTGCCAGCAGCACTCCCGGGGGAAGGAATGGCTACACCTTC. This gives the protein CASSTPGGRNGYTF.

The V gene is TRBV5-5, the J gene TRBJ2-7; a possible D gene is TRBD2 (7 bases). Germline V gene lookup returns CDR1 SGHKS and CDR2 YYEKEE (reference sequence). The CDR3 runs 15 residues. The V and J ends lost 4 bases and 1 base respectively, with 15 bases between them. CDR3 sequence reads: CASSPLRGGSYEQYF. CDR3 nucleotide sequence: TGTGCCAGCAGCCCTCTCAGGGGAGGGTCCTACGAGCAGTACTTC.

The genes are TRBV6-5 and TRBJ1-2; 8 nucleotides align to TRBD1. CDR3 length equals 14 residues. Per the germline V gene, CDR1 is MNHEY and CDR2 is SVGAGI. Trimming removed 8 bases from V and 4 bases from J; junction bases left unmatched: 9. The DNA for the CDR3 is TGTGCCAGCTCGGACAGGGAAAAAGGCTATGGCTACACCTTC. It encodes CASSDREKGYGYTF.

Only one count was recorded for this clone. This chain joins TRBV6-6 and TRBJ1-3; D gene ambiguous. The CDR3 consists of 13 residues. The V gene lost 8 bases and the J gene lost 8 bases, with 16 bases spanning the gap. Germline CDR1 MNHNY, CDR2 SVGAGI (reference sequence). This CDR3 reads CASVGEGADTIYF. In DNA form, the CDR3 reads TGTGCCAGCGTCGGGGAGGGAGCGGACACCATATATTTT.

This clone has a single count. The J gene is TRBJ1-1, the V gene TRBV6-5, with D tentatively TRBD1 (6 bases). CDR1 is MNHEY, CDR2 SVGAGI, per germline. Trimming shortened V by 2 bases and J by 1 base, and 14 bases separated the two germline ends. This CDR3 has 16 residues. Here the CDR3 reads CASSYPSGASNTEAFF. The CDR3 DNA is TGTGCCAGCAGTTACCCGTCAGGGGCCTCGAACACTGAAGCTTTCTTT.

The V gene is TRBV2, the J gene TRBJ2-5; 8 positions match TRBD1. Germline V gene lookup returns CDR1 SNHLY and CDR2 FYNNEI. V was pared by 1 base and J by 3 bases, with 7 bases of the junction left unmatched. The CDR3 consists of 16 residues. The DNA of the CDR3 is TGTGCCAGCAGTGAAGGGGTCTACAGGGGGGAAGAGACCCAGTACTTC. Encoded protein: CASSEGVYRGEETQYF.